This T cell receptor beta chain emerged from a study of PD-L1 blockade in urothelial cancer. Across the whole study: Patients took up atezolizumab around 2014 at 1,200 mg intravenously every 3 weeks.

This CDR3 spans 13 amino acids. V was pared by 5 bases and J by 10 bases, with 17 bases between. Germline lookup yields CDR1 SQVTM and CDR2 ANQGSEA. Data came from immunoSEQ multiplex PCR; TCRdb stores just in-frame clones and leaves some out. The sample has 44,000 or so clones; approximately 88% are singletons. The TCR comes from a man older than 75 with urothelial cancer. The chain couples TRBV29-1 to TRBJ1-4; a weak D match, TRBD1 (5 bases). The sequenced sample was PBMCs, obtained around atezolizumab (anti-PD-L1) treatment. Here the CDR3 reads CSVLLGEAGKLFF. The CDR3 region has the DNA TGCAGCGTTCTACTAGGGGAGGCCGGAAAACTGTTTTTT. The variable domain in full, with the rest retrieved from reference TRBV29-1 and TRBJ1-4, is SAVISQKPSRDICQRGTSLTIQCQVDSQVTMMFWYRQQPGQSLTLIATANQGSEATYESGFVIDKFPISRPNLTFSTLTVSNMSPEDSSIYLCSVLLGEAGKLFFGSGTQLSVL.